Listed here is a single T cell receptor (beta chain). The target antigen is unknown. This record comes from a study of T cell responses to AZD1222 COVID-19 vaccine. Study as a whole: Second-dose intervals of approximately 4 or approximately 12 weeks were pooled.

The ends were cut back, 3 bases at V and 1 base at J, with 10 bases in the middle. The V gene's germline CDR1 is SGHRS and CDR2 YFSETQ. The CDR3 spans 14 residues. General study points: Regions left unmutated in variants are reportedly the target of nearly half of spike-specific TCRs.

TCRdb keeps only in-frame clones here, not all; method: immunoSEQ multiplex PCR. The data hold tens of thousands of clones, with roughly four fifths observed a single time. The chain joins TRBV5-1 to TRBJ2-5; possible D gene TRBD1, 6 bases. Specimen: peripheral blood, collected on day 0 of AZD1222 vaccination. The TCR comes from an adult in good health. This CDR3 reads CASSSTGTQETQYF. CDR3 DNA: TGCGCCAGCAGCTCAACAGGGACCCAAGAGACCCAGTACTTC. The full variable domain, its missing parts supplied by reference TRBV5-1 and TRBJ2-5, is KAGVTQTPRYLIKTRGQQVTLSCSPISGHRSVSWYQQTPGQGLQFLFEYFSETQRNKGNFPGRFSGRQFSNSRSEMNVSTLELGDSALYLCASSSTGTQETQYFGPGTRLLVL.